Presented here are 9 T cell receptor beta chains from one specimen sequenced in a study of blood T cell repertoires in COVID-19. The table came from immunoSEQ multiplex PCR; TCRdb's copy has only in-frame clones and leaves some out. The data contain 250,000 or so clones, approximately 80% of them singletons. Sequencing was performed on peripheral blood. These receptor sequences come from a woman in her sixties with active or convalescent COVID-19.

The CDR3 is CASRPRLAGFGETQYF. CDR3 nucleotides: TGCGCCAGCAGACCACGACTAGCGGGTTTCGGGGAGACCCAGTACTTC. V usage is TRBV5-1 and J usage is TRBJ2-5; 10 positions match TRBD2. V shed 5 bases, J shed 5 bases, and the junction held 12 bases outside the gene matches. Germline V gene sequence: CDR1 SGHRS, CDR2 YFSETQ. The CDR3 has 16 amino acids.

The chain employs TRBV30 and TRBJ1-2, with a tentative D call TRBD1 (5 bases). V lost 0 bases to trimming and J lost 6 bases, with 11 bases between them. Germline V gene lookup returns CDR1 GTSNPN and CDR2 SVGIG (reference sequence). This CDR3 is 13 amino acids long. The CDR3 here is CAWSVRQGNGYTF. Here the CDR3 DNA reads TGTGCCTGGAGTGTACGCCAGGGAAATGGCTACACCTTC. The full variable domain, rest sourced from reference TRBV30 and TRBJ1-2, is SQTIHQWPATLVQPVGSPLSLECTVEGTSNPNLYWYRQAAGRGLQLLFYSVGIGQISSEVPQNLSASRPQDRQFILSSKKLLLSDSGFYLCAWSVRQGNGYTFGSGTRLTVV.

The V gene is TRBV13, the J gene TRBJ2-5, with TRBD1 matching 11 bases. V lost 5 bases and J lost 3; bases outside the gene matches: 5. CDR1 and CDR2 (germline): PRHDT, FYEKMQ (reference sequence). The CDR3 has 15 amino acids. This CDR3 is CASSPPGQGEETQYF. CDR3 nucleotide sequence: TGTGCCAGCAGCCCCCCGGGACAGGGGGAAGAGACCCAGTACTTC.

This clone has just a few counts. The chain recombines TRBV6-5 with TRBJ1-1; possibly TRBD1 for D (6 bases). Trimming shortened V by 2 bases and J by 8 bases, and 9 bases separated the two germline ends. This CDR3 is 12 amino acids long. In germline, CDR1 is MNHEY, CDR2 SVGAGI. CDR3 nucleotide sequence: TGTGCCAGCAGTTACGCCGGGACAGAAGCTTTCTTT. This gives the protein CASSYAGTEAFF.

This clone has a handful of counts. CDR3 bases: TGTGCCATCAGTGAGGGACAGGACACCTACGAGCAGTACTTC. Translated, it gives CAISEGQDTYEQYF. The rearrangement joins TRBV10-3 to TRBJ2-7; 7 bases fit TRBD1. This CDR3 region has 14 residues. CDR1 and CDR2 from the germline V gene are ENHRY and SYGVKD. Losses at the gene ends were 2 bases for V and 2 bases for J; bases not matched to a gene: 3.

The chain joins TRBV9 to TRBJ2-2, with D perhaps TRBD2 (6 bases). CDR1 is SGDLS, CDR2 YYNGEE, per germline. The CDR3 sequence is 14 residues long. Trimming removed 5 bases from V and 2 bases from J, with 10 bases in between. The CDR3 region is CASRGGINTGELFF. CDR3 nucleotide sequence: TGTGCCAGCAGGGGCGGGATTAACACCGGGGAGCTGTTTTTT.

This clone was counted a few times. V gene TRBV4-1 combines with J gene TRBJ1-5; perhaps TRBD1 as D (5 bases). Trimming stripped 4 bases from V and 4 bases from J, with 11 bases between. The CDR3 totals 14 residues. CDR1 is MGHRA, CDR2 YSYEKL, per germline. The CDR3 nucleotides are TGCGCCAGCAGCCGGTCGGGGGGAAATCAGCCCCAGCATTTT. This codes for CASSRSGGNQPQHF.

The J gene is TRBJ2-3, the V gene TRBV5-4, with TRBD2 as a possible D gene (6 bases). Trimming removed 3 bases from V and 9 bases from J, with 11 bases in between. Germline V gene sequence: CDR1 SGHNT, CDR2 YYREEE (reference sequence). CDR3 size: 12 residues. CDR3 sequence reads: CASSSRLGTQYF. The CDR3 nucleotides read TGTGCCAGCAGCTCGCGACTAGGAACGCAGTATTTT. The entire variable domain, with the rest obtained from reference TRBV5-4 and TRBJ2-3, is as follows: ETGVTQSPTHLIKTRGQQVTLRCSSQSGHNTVSWYQQALGQGPQFIFQYYREEENGRGNFPPRFSGLQFPNYSSELNVNALELDDSALYLCASSSRLGTQYFGPGTRLTVL.

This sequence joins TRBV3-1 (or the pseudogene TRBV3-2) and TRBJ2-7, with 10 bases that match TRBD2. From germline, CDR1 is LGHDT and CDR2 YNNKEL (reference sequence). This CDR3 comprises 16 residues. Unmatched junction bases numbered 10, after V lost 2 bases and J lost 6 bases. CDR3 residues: CASSQPLAGDHGEQYF. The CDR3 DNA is TGTGCCAGCAGCCAACCGCTAGCGGGAGACCACGGCGAGCAGTACTTC.